These 21 T cell receptor beta chains came from one sample sequenced in a study of T cell responses to AZD1222 COVID-19 vaccine. The method was immunoSEQ multiplex PCR; TCRdb's version includes in-frame clones alone and lacks a portion of them. Of 150,000 or so clones detected, roughly nine tenths appear once; the ten largest clones hold approximately 1.5%. Specimen: peripheral blood, collected on day 0 of AZD1222 vaccination. These receptors all stem from an adult in good health.

This clone was seen a single time. CDR3 in amino acids: CASSSAMEGAGEQYF. DNA for the CDR3: TGCGCCAGCAGCTCCGCCATGGAGGGGGCGGGGGAGCAGTACTTC. This chain joins TRBV5-1 and TRBJ2-7, with D maybe TRBD1 (7 bases). Trimming cost V 3 bases and J 7 bases, with 20 bases left between them. This CDR3 comprises 15 residues. The germline CDR1 and CDR2 sequences are SGHRS and YFSETQ.

The rearrangement joins TRBV11-3 to TRBJ2-4; D gene unclear. The V gene's germline CDR1 is SGHNT and CDR2 YENEEA. V was clipped by 5 bases and J by 2 bases, with 7 bases between them. The CDR3 spans 13 residues. The CDR3 region is CASSRYTKNIQYF. CDR3 nucleotides: TGTGCCAGCAGCCGCTATACCAAAAACATTCAGTACTTC.

The DNA of the CDR3 is TGTGCCAGCAGCCTCACAGGGGGTCTCAATCAGCCCCAGCATTTT. Translated, it gives CASSLTGGLNQPQHF. This sequence joins TRBV5-8 and TRBJ1-5; 8 bases match TRBD1. The CDR3 has 15 residues. J gave up 3 bases and V 4 bases, and 6 bases lay outside the gene matches. From germline, CDR1 is SGHTS and CDR2 YDEGEE. Variable domain in full (rest from reference TRBV5-8 and TRBJ1-5): EAGVTQSPTHLIKTRGQQATLRCSPISGHTSVYWYQQALGLGLQFLLWYDEGEERNRGNFPPRFSGRQFPNYSSELNVNALELEDSALYLCASSLTGGLNQPQHFGDGTRLSIL.

The chain combines TRBV5-6 with TRBJ1-5; D gene unclear. V lost 6 bases to trimming and J lost 5 bases, with 9 bases between them. This CDR3 has 12 amino acids. In germline, CDR1 is SGHDT, CDR2 YYEEEE. The DNA for the CDR3 is TGTGCCAGCACCGCGAGCGATCAGCCCCAGCATTTT. Protein sequence: CASTASDQPQHF.

The rearrangement links TRBV28 to TRBJ1-1; weak D call: TRBD1 (6 bases). The CDR3 has 14 amino acids. V was trimmed by 3 bases and J by 5 bases, leaving 13 bases between them. Germline V CDR1 and CDR2: MDHEN, SYDVKM. CDR3 nucleotide sequence: TGTGCCAGCAGTTTCGGGGGCTCGGGGACTGAAGCTTTCTTT. Residues: CASSFGGSGTEAFF.

The chain combines TRBV7-2 with TRBJ1-2, with 7 nucleotides matching TRBD1. This CDR3 spans 16 amino acids. Germline assignment: CDR1 SGHTA and CDR2 FQGNSA. V was clipped by 5 bases and J by 4 bases; unmatched bases: 13. The CDR3 sequence is CASSPLTGQRTYGYTF. DNA for the CDR3: TGTGCCAGCAGCCCACTGACGGGACAGCGAACCTATGGCTACACCTTC. The complete variable domain, with remaining parts taken from reference TRBV7-2 and TRBJ1-2, reads GAGVSQSPSNKVTEKGKDVELRCDPISGHTALYWYRQSLGQGLEFLIYFQGNSAPDKSGLPSDRFSAERTGGSVSTLTIQRTQQEDSAVYLCASSPLTGQRTYGYTFGSGTRLTVV.

In nucleotides, the CDR3 is TGTGCCAGCAGCTTAACCGCATCCGAGCAGTACTTC. As protein: CASSLTASEQYF. The chain is built from TRBV7-9 and TRBJ2-7, with D hard to call. From germline, CDR1 is SEHNR and CDR2 FQNEAQ (reference sequence). V was trimmed by 2 bases and J by 6 bases, leaving 8 bases between them. The length of the CDR3 is 12 residues. Full variable domain (missing parts from reference TRBV7-9 and TRBJ2-7): DTGVSQNPRHKITKRGQNVTFRCDPISEHNRLYWYRQTLGQGPEFLTYFQNEAQLEKSRLLSDRFSAERPKGSFSTLEIQRTEQGDSAMYLCASSLTASEQYFGPGTRLTVT.

The chain carries TRBV7-3 and TRBJ1-5, with D hard to call. This CDR3 has 14 residues. V lost 5 bases and J 4 bases, leaving 12 bases between the germline ends. The germline V gene encodes CDR1 SGHTA and CDR2 FQGTGA. In nucleotides, the CDR3 is TGTGCCAGCAGCCCCTCCGGCCCGAATCAGCCCCAGCATTTT. This encodes CASSPSGPNQPQHF.

The chain links TRBV4-2 to TRBJ1-1; 8 positions agree with TRBD1. The CDR3 runs to 15 residues. J lost 1 base, V lost 5 bases, and 6 bases had no gene match. Germline CDR1 is LGHNA and CDR2 is YNFKEQ. The CDR3 nucleotides are TGTGCCAGCAGCGAGCAGGGGGCGAGGAACACTGAAGCTTTCTTT. Its translation: CASSEQGARNTEAFF.

This clone rates as medium-sized. V is TRBV11-2 and J is TRBJ1-3, with D tentatively TRBD1 (5 bases). Germline V gene sequence: CDR1 SGHAT, CDR2 FQNNGV. The CDR3 length is 16 residues. Trimming cost V 5 bases and J 4 bases, with 18 bases left between them. CDR3 loop: CASSTRDRTGGNTIYF. The CDR3, as DNA: TGTGCCAGCAGCACAAGGGACCGAACCGGAGGAAACACCATATATTTT.

The chain uses TRBV5-6 and TRBJ1-1; TRBD1 might be the D (5 bases). The germline CDR1 and CDR2 sequences are SGHDT and YYEEEE. The V end lost 0 bases, the J end lost 7 bases, and 10 bases lay between the germline ends. The CDR3 contains 13 residues. CDR3 protein: CASSLADSGEAFF. CDR3 DNA sequence: TGTGCCAGCAGCTTGGCCGACAGCGGTGAAGCTTTCTTT.

The chain joins TRBV5-1 to TRBJ1-5, with D maybe TRBD1 (5 bases). The CDR3 contains 14 residues. Per the germline V gene, CDR1 is SGHRS and CDR2 is YFSETQ. V gave up 4 bases and J gave up 5 bases, with 13 bases separating them. The CDR3 loop is CASSPGTADQPQHF. Written as DNA, the CDR3 is TGCGCCAGCAGCCCCGGGACGGCGGATCAGCCCCAGCATTTT.

This chain links TRBV24-1 with TRBJ1-1; D possibly corresponds to TRBD1 (5 bases). The CDR3 has 13 amino acids. In germline, CDR1 is KGHDR, CDR2 SFDVKD. V lost 7 bases, J lost 3 bases, and 11 bases lay in between. CDR3 nucleotides: TGTGCCACCAGCCGGGGGGGATACACTGAAGCTTTCTTT. It translates to CATSRGGYTEAFF.

The chain links TRBV7-9 to TRBJ1-1, with 8 positions matching TRBD1. CDR1 is SEHNR and CDR2 is FQNEAQ in the germline V gene (reference sequence). After removal of 2 bases from V and 5 bases from J, the junction contained 4 bases not matched to a gene. This CDR3 is built from 14 residues. The CDR3 DNA sequence: TGTGCCAGCAGCTTACAGGGGGCTAGGACTGAAGCTTTCTTT. Its protein product is CASSLQGARTEAFF.

The table lists this clone with a count of one. V is TRBV25-1 and J is TRBJ1-5; D is uncertain. Per germline, CDR1 MGHDK and CDR2 SYGVNS. This CDR3 is 13 amino acids long. Trimming cost V 5 bases and J 3 bases, with 8 bases left between them. This chain's CDR3 is CASSMSSNQPQHF. CDR3 DNA sequence: TGTGCCAGCAGTATGAGTTCCAATCAGCCCCAGCATTTT.

Written as DNA, the CDR3 is TGCAGTGCCTCAACCCCGGACGAGCAGTACTTC. Its protein product is CSASTPDEQYF. The chain is built from TRBV20-1 and TRBJ2-7; no definite D call. Germline loops: CDR1 DFQATT, CDR2 SNEGSKA (reference sequence). This CDR3 has 11 amino acids. Trimming shortened V by 6 bases and J by 5 bases, and 11 bases separated the two germline ends.

A note on this clone: One end of the junction varies from germline; a read error may be responsible. The J gene is TRBJ1-1, the V gene TRBV19, with D maybe TRBD1 (6 bases). The CDR3 runs 14 residues. CDR1 and CDR2 from the germline V gene are LNHDA and SQIVND (reference sequence). The CDR3 DNA follows: TGTGCCAGTAGTACCTGGACAGTGAATACTGAAGCTTTCTTT. Protein sequence: CASSTWTVNTEAFF.

The V and J genes are TRBV9 and TRBJ2-7; tentative D call: TRBD2 (5 bases). V lost 0 bases and J 2 bases, leaving 9 bases between the germline ends. The V gene's germline CDR1 is SGDLS and CDR2 YYNGEE. The CDR3 contains 14 residues. Here the CDR3 DNA reads TGTGCCAGCAGCGTAGTTCCGGGGACCTACGAGCAGTACTTC. This sequence encodes CASSVVPGTYEQYF.

This chain connects TRBV29-1 to TRBJ1-2; D is ambiguous. CDR1 SQVTM and CDR2 ANQGSEA come from the germline V gene. CDR3 length: 10 residues. V lost 3 bases and J 8 bases, leaving 7 bases between the germline ends. The CDR3 spells CSVDPDGYTF. For the CDR3, the DNA is TGCAGCGTTGATCCCGACGGCTACACCTTC.

The V call is TRBV29-1, the J call TRBJ2-7; D might be TRBD1 or TRBD2, each matching 5 bases. This CDR3 has 12 residues. V was shortened by 3 bases and J by 3 bases, with 9 bases between the two germline ends. CDR1 and CDR2 from the germline V gene are SQVTM and ANQGSEA. In nucleotides, the CDR3 is TGCAGCGTTGAGTCGGGGCTCTACGAGCAGTACTTC. It is translated as CSVESGLYEQYF.

The chain recombines TRBV4-1 with TRBJ2-3, with D possibly called TRBD1 or TRBD2 (5 bases each). From germline, CDR1 is MGHRA and CDR2 YSYEKL. Trimming removed 0 bases at V and 3 bases at J, with 13 bases between. The CDR3 length is 16 residues. CDR3 coding DNA: TGCGCCAGCAGCCAAGATGCAGGGCGGAGGACAGATACGCAGTATTTT. Encoded protein: CASSQDAGRRTDTQYF.